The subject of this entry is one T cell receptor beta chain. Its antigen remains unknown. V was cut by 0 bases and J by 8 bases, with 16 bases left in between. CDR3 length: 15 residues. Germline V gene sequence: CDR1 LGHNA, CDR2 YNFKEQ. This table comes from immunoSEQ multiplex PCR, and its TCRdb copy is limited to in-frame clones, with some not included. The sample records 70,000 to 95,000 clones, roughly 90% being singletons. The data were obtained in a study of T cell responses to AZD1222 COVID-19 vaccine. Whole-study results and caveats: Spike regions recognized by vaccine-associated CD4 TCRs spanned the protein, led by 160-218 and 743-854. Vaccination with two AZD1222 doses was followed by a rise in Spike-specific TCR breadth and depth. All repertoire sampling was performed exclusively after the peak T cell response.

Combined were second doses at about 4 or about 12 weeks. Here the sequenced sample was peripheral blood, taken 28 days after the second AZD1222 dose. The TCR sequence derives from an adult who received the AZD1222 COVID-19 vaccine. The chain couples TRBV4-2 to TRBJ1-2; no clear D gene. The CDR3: CASSQDYPGLRGYTF. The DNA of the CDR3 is TGTGCCAGCAGCCAAGATTATCCCGGGCTTAGGGGCTACACCTTC.